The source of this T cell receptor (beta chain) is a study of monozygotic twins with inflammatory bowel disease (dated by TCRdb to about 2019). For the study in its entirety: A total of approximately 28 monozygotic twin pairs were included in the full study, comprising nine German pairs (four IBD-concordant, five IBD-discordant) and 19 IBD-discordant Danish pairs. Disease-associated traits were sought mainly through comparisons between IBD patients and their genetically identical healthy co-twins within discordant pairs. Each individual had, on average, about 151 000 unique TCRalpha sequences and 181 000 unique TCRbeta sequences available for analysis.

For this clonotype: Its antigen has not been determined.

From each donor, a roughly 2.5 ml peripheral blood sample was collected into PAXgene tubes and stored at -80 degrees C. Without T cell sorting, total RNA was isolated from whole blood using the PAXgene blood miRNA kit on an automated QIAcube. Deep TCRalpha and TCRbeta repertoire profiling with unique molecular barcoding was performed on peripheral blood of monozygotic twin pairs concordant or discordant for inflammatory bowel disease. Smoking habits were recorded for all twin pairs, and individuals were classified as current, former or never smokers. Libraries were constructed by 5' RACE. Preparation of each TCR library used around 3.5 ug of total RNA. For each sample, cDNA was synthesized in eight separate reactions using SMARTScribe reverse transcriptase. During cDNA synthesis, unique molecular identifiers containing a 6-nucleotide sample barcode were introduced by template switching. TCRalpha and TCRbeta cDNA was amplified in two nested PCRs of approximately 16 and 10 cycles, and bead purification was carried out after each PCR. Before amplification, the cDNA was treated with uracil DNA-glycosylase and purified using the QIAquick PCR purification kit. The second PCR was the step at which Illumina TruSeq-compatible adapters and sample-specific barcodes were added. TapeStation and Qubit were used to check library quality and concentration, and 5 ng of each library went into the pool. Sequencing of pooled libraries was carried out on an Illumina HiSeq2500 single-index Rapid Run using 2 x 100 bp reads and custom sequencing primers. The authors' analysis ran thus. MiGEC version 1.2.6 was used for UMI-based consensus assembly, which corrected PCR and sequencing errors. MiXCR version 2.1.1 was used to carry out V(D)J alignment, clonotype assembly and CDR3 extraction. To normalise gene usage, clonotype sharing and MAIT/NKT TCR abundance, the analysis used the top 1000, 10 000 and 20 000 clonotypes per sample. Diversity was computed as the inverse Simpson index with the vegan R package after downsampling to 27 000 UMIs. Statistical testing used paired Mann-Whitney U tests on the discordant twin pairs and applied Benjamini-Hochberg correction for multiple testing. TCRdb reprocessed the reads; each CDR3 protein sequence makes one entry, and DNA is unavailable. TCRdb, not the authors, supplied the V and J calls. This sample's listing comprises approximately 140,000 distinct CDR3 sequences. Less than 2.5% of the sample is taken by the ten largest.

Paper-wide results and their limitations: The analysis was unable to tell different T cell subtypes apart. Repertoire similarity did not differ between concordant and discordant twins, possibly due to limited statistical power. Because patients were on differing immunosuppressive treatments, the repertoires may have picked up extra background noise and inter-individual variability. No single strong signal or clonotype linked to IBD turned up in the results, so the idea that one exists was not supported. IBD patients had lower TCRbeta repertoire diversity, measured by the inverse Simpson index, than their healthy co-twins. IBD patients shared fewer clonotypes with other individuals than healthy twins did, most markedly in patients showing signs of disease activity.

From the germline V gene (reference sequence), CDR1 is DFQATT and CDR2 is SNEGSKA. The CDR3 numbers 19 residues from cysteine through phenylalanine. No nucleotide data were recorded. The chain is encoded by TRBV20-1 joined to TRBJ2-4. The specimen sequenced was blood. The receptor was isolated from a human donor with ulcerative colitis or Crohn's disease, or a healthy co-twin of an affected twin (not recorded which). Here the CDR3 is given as CSARDRVSGSELAKNIQYF.